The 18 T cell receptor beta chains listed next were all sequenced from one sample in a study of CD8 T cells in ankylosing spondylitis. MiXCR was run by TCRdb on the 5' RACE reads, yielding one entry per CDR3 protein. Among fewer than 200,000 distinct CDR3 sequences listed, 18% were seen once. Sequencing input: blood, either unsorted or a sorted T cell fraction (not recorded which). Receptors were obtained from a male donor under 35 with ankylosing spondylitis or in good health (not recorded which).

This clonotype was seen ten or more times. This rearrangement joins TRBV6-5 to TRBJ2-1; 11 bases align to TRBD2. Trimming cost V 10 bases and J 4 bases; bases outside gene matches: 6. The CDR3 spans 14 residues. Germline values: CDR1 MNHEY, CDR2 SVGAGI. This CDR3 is CATLPSGGYNEQFF. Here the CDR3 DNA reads TGTGCCACCCTACCTAGCGGGGGGTACAATGAGCAGTTCTTC.

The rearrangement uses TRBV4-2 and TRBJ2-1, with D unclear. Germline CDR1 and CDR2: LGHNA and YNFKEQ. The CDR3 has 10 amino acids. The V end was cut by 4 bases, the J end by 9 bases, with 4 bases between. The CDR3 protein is CASSPCEQFF. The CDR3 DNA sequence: TGTGCCAGCAGCCCCTGTGAGCAGTTCTTC.

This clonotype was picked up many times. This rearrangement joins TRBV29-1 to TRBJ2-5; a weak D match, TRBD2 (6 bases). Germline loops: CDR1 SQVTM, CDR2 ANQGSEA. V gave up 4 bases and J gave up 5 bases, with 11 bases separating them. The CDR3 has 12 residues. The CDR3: CSVAGLPETQYF. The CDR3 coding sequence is TGCAGCGTTGCGGGACTGCCGGAGACCCAGTACTTC.

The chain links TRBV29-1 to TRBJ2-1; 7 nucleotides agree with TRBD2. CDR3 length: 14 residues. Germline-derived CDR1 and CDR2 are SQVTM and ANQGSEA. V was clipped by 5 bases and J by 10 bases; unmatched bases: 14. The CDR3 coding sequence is TGCAGCGTTCTGTTGACTAGCTCTCCTTCCGAGCAGTTCTTC. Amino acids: CSVLLTSSPSEQFF.

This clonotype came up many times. For the CDR3, the DNA is TGTGCCAGCAGCTTGTATGGGGGAGCAGATACGCAGTATTTT. Encoded protein: CASSLYGGADTQYF. V gene TRBV5-4 combines with J gene TRBJ2-3; D tentatively reads TRBD1 or TRBD2 (5 bases each). Germline CDR1 reads SGHNT; CDR2 reads YYREEE (reference sequence). The V and J ends lost 1 base and 4 bases respectively, with 10 bases between them. CDR3 size: 14 residues.

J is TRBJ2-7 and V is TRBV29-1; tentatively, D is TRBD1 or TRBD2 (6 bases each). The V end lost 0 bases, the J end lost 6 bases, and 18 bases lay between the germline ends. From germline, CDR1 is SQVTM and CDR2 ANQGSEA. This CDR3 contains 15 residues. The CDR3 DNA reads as TGCAGCGTTGAAGATGGGTTTGGGGGGCGAGCCGAGCAGTACTTC. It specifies CSVEDGFGGRAEQYF.

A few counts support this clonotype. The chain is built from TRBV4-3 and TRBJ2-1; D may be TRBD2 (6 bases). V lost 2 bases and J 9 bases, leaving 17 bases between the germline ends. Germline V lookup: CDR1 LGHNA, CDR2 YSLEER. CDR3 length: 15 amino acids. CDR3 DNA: TGCGCCAGCAGCCAATACCGAGGGACTGGGGGTGAGCAGTTCTTC. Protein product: CASSQYRGTGGEQFF.

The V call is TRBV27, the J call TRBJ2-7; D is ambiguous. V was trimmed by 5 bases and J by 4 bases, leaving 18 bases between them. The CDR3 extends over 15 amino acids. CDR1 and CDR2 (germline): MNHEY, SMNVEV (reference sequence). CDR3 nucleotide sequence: TGTGCCAGCAGTCAATTCCGCGCCACTGAATACGAGCAGTACTTC. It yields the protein CASSQFRATEYEQYF.

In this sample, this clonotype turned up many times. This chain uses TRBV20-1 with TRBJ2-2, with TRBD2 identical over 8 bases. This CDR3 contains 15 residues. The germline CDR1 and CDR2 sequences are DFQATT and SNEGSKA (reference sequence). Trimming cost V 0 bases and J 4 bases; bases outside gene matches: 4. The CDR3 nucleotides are TGCAGTGCTAGAGACGGGAGGGACTTCACCGGGGAGCTGTTTTTT. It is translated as CSARDGRDFTGELFF.

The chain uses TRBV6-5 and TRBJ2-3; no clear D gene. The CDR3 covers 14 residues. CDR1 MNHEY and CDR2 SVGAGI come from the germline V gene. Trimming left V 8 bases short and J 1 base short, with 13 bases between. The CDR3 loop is CASQVLSGTDTQYF. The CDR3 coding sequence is TGTGCCAGCCAAGTTCTAAGTGGCACAGATACGCAGTATTTT.

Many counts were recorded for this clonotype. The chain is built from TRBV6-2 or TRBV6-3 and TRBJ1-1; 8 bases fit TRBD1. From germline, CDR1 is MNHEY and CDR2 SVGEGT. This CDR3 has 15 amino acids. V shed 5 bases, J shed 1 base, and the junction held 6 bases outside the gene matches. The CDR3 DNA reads TGTGCCAGCAGTCTGACAGGGGAGTGGAACACTGAAGCTTTCTTT. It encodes CASSLTGEWNTEAFF.

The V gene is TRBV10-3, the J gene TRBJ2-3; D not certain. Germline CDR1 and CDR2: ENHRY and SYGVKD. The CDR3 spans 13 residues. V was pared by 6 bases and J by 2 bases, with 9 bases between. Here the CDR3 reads CAIRSGPTDTQYF. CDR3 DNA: TGTGCCATCAGATCTGGGCCCACAGATACGCAGTATTTT.

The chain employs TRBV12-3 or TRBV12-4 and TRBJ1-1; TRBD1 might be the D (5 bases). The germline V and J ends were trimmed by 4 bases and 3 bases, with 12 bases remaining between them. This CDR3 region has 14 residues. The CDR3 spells CASSSLGRYTEAFF. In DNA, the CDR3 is TGTGCCAGCAGTTCGCTGGGACGGTACACTGAAGCTTTCTTT.

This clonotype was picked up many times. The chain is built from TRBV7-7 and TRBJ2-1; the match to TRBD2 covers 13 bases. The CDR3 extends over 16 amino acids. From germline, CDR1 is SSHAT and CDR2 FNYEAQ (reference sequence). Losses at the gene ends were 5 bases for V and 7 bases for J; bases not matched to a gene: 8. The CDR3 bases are TGTGCCAGCAGCCGGGGACTAGCGGGATTATTGAATGAGCAGTTCTTC. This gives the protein CASSRGLAGLLNEQFF.

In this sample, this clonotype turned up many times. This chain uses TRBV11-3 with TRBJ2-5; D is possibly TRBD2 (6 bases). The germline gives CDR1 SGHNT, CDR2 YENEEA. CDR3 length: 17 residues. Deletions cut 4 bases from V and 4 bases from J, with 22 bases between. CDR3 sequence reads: CASSSSIGHPGRETQYF. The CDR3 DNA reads TGTGCCAGCAGCTCCTCAATCGGGCACCCCGGGAGAGAGACCCAGTACTTC.

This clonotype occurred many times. CDR3 amino acids: CASSPPAGSGGELFF. In DNA form, the CDR3 reads TGTGCCAGCTCACCACCCGCGGGGTCAGGCGGGGAGCTGTTTTTT. This rearrangement joins TRBV18 to TRBJ2-2; the D gene is possibly TRBD2 (6 bases). Deletions cut 0 bases from V and 7 bases from J, with 12 bases between. The CDR3 runs to 15 residues. Germline V CDR1 and CDR2: KGHSH, LQKENI.

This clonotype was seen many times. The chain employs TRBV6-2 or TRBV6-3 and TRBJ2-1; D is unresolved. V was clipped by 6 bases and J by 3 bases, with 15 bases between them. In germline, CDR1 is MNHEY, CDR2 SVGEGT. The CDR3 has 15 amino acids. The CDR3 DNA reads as TGTGCCAGCAGCCCCGAGGCGGCTTTCTACAATGAGCAGTTCTTC. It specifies CASSPEAAFYNEQFF.

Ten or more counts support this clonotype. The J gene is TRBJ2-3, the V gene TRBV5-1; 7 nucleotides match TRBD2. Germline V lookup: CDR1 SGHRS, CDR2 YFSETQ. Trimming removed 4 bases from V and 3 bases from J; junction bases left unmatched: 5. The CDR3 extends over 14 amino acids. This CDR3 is CASSLGLETDTQYF. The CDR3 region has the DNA TGCGCCAGCAGCCTCGGACTAGAAACAGATACGCAGTATTTT.